One TCR beta chain is described in this entry. This clone was counted a single time. Its target antigen remains unknown. Per-base qualities were not stored, and no clone one base away is much larger. TCRbeta CDR3 regions were amplified from genomic DNA using the immunoSEQ Assay, a bias-controlled multiplex PCR. As for the authors' bioinformatics: Within the assay, amplification of reference gene primers was used to estimate how many nucleated cells each sample contained. Sequence reads were collapsed and filtered to measure the absolute abundance of every unique TCRbeta CDR3 rearrangement. For each sample, productive Simpson clonality was calculated as the square root of Simpson's diversity index over productive rearrangements. TCRdb carries this immuneACCESS record with in-frame sequences only. Its versions omit some clonotypes, under half of them owing to an unresolved V gene in the studies checked, with the rest unexplained. Clonal size and the V and J genes are those of that table, whereas D and trimming came from the DNA. The sample profile shows some 150,000 clones; 89% of them were found once. The ten largest clonotypes hold about 0.77% of the sample.

The data were obtained in a study of blood T cell repertoires in COVID-19 (dated by TCRdb to about 2020). Regarding the study in general: Samples covering the acute and convalescent phases of COVID-19 were provided by collaborators in the United States, Italy and Spain. The prospective study material was composed of cDNA or gDNA derived from T cells, B-cell-depleted T cells, or PBMCs. Subjects who had been exposed to COVID-19, were actively infected with it, or had recovered from it provided the deeply sampled blood TCRbeta repertoires that made up the dataset. The repertoires were released in a freely available public database intended as a resource for research on the immune response to SARS-CoV-2. Samples were obtained from the ongoing ImmuneRACE study (first 160 participants) and from 1,254 subjects provided by 6 global collaborators. A de-identified subject ID, COVID-19 status, age in years and sex were almost always included in the sample metadata. Where available, HLA class I and class II types were obtained from metadata supplied by the sample provider rather than from assay-based typing. What the work shows at the level of the full study, not this receptor alone: The amount of clinical and demographic metadata varied by source and participant and was provided uncurated.

Enrolling through a virtual design, the prospective study's participants ranged in age from roughly 18 to 89 years and lived across roughly 23 United States geographic areas. To assign participants to cohorts, the prospective study relied on clinical history that participants themselves reported in a screening survey and a study questionnaire. Recovered participants in ImmuneRACE Cohort 3 were defined as having two consecutive negative NP/OP PCR tests, clearance from a healthcare professional, or resolution of symptoms. Mobile phlebotomists in the prospective study collected whole blood, serum and a nasopharyngeal or oropharyngeal swab from every participant. Over an approximately 2-month period, participants in the prospective study had the option of providing additional blood draws and questionnaires. Prospective study blood samples were shipped either frozen or at room temperature before DNA extraction.

What was sequenced was PBMCs or T cells enriched from blood (not recorded which). This receptor was identified in a woman aged 18-35 years who had recovered from COVID-19.

The encoded CDR3 is CASSLWDRGGEQFF. The DNA sequence is given as TGCGCCAGCAGCTTGTGGGACAGGGGTGGTGAGCAGTTCTTC. In this chain, TRBV5-1 is recombined with TRBJ2-1; TRBD1 aligns with 10 central bases. Unmatched junction bases come to 4, with V trimmed by 1 base and J by 9 bases. Its CDR3 holds 14 amino acids, cysteine through phenylalanine. CDR3 DNA only is kept here, 42 bases in frame from base 1. CDR1 and CDR2, looked up from the germline V gene, are SGHRS and YFSETQ.